This paragraph covers one T cell receptor (beta chain) sequence. The authors' processing: Estimates of nucleated cell counts were drawn from the amplification of reference gene primers. Data came from immunoSEQ multiplex PCR; TCRdb stores just in-frame clones and leaves some out. V and J calls and clone size are copied from that table; D and trimming were computed from the DNA. The table lists around 270,000 clones, 86% of them singletons. The data stem from a study of blood T cell repertoires in COVID-19. For the study at large: Both acute and convalescent COVID-19 samples were obtained from the United States, Italy and Spain.

V lost 4 bases and J 7 bases, leaving 24 bases between the germline ends. The CDR3 loop spans 17 amino acids. The germline V gene encodes CDR1 SGHTS and CDR2 YDEGEE. The genes are TRBV5-8 and TRBJ1-5, with D perhaps TRBD1 (5 bases). The clonotype was recovered from a man between 35 and 55 years old who had recovered from COVID-19. Material: peripheral blood. The CDR3 sequence: CASSPPLRRGGSQPQHF. The CDR3 DNA follows: TGTGCCAGCAGCCCCCCTCTGCGGAGGGGAGGGAGCCAGCCCCAGCATTTT.